The rows below give T cell receptor beta chains drawn from one sample of a study of cytomegalovirus exposure and HLA in healthy donors. This table comes from immunoSEQ multiplex PCR, and its TCRdb copy is limited to in-frame clones, with some not included. The sample has under 110,000 clones, around three quarters seen once. Sequencing used PBMCs. The receptors come from a boy between 5 and 17 years old in good health and CMV-seronegative. The CDR3 runs from the conserved cysteine through the conserved F or W. A D gene is named only where the DNA matches it firmly. The size of a clone is reported for some rows only, either as once, few or many, or as a class for expanded clones.

-	few	TRBV4-1	TRBJ1-1	CASSQTGIHTEAFF	TGCGCCAGCAGCCAAACAGGGATTCACACTGAAGCTTTCTTT
-	-	TRBV4-3	TRBJ2-5	CASSQEGSGYETQYF	TGCGCCAGCAGCCAAGAGGGATCAGGGTACGAGACCCAGTACTTC
TRBD1	-	TRBV5-1	TRBJ1-3	CASSDLTGSGNTIYF	TGCGCCAGCAGCGACCTGACAGGGTCTGGAAACACCATATATTTT
TRBD1	many	TRBV27	TRBJ2-7	CASSWGQPLFYEQYF	TGTGCCAGCAGTTGGGGACAGCCCTTATTCTACGAGCAGTACTTC
TRBD1	few	TRBV6-1	TRBJ1-1	CASREQGAYEAFF	TGTGCCAGCAGAGAACAGGGGGCTTACGAAGCTTTCTTT
-	-	TRBV25-1	TRBJ1-4	CASSDFRATNEKLFF	TGTGCCAGCAGTGATTTCAGGGCAACTAATGAAAAACTGTTTTTT
TRBD2	-	TRBV7-6	TRBJ2-3	CASSSLAGSDTQYF	TGTGCCAGCAGCTCCCTAGCGGGATCAGATACGCAGTATTTT
-	-	TRBV28	TRBJ1-3	CASSWGARLLSGNTIYF	TGTGCCAGCAGCTGGGGAGCCCGCTTGCTCTCTGGAAACACCATATATTTT
-	-	TRBV7-6	TRBJ1-3	CASSLLDSSGNTIYF	TGTGCCAGCAGCTTACTTGACAGCTCTGGAAACACCATATATTTT
TRBD1	-	TRBV29-1	TRBJ2-3	CSGRTGTTDTQYF	TGCAGCGGACGGACAGGCACAACGGATACGCAGTATTTT
-	-	TRBV11-3	TRBJ2-5	CASSLGSGETQYF	TGTGCCAGCAGCCTAGGGAGTGGAGAGACCCAGTACTTC
TRBD1	-	TRBV5-1	TRBJ2-2	CASSLGQGITGELFF	TGCGCCAGCAGCTTGGGACAGGGGATCACCGGGGAGCTGTTTTTT
TRBD1	-	TRBV28	TRBJ1-6	CASKLFVGTGGRSPLHF	TGTGCCAGCAAATTATTCGTTGGTACAGGGGGACGTTCACCCCTCCACTTT
-	-	TRBV28	TRBJ2-7	CASSFLYDGQYF	TGTGCCAGCAGTTTCCTCTATGATGGGCAGTACTTC
-	-	TRBV6-1	TRBJ2-4	CASSTGAKNIQYF	TGTGCCAGCAGTACCGGAGCCAAAAACATTCAGTACTTC
TRBD1	medium-sized	TRBV2	TRBJ1-5	CASSGQGTSNQPQHF	TGTGCCAGCAGTGGACAGGGGACCAGCAATCAGCCCCAGCATTTT
-	-	TRBV28	TRBJ1-2	CASSFGHEVIYGYTF	TGTGCCAGCAGTTTTGGACACGAGGTAATCTATGGCTACACCTTC
TRBD1	-	TRBV6-5	TRBJ2-3	CASRQGPTDTQYF	TGTGCCAGCAGACAGGGGCCGACAGATACGCAGTATTTT
-	-	TRBV7-2	TRBJ1-1	CASSLFGVPGLEAFF	TGTGCCAGCAGCTTATTCGGGGTTCCGGGTCTTGAAGCTTTCTTT
TRBD2	-	TRBV15	TRBJ2-1	CATWGLAGLYNEQFF	TGTGCCACCTGGGGACTAGCGGGACTATACAATGAGCAGTTCTTC
-	-	TRBV4-1	TRBJ2-1	CASSQEPGRNEQFF	TGCGCCAGCAGCCAAGAACCCGGGAGAAATGAGCAGTTCTTC
-	-	TRBV30	TRBJ2-2	CAWSHRLTANTGELFF	TGTGCCTGGAGTCACCGTCTGACAGCCAACACCGGGGAGCTGTTTTTT
-	-	TRBV4-1	TRBJ2-7	CASSQDPQAYEQYF	TGCGCCAGCAGCCAAGATCCGCAGGCCTACGAGCAGTACTTC
TRBD1	-	TRBV4-1	TRBJ2-2	CASTIGGDRGNTGELFF	TGCGCCAGCACCATAGGAGGGGACAGGGGAAACACCGGGGAGCTGTTTTTT
-	-	TRBV2	TRBJ2-2	CASRKDSVGTGELFF	TGTGCCAGCAGGAAGGACAGCGTTGGGACCGGGGAGCTGTTTTTT
TRBD1	few	TRBV9	TRBJ2-5	CASSVGDRELETQYF	TGTGCCAGCAGCGTAGGGGACAGGGAGTTGGAGACCCAGTACTTC
TRBD1	-	TRBV19	TRBJ2-2	CAIQGAKTGELFF	TGTGCCATACAGGGGGCGAAGACCGGGGAGCTGTTTTTT
-	-	TRBV27	TRBJ2-1	CASSSLAESSYNEQFF	TGTGCCAGCAGTTCCTTAGCGGAAAGCTCCTACAATGAGCAGTTCTTC
TRBD1	-	TRBV5-6	TRBJ1-1	CASRQGQGVQAFF	TGTGCCAGCAGACAAGGACAGGGGGTTCAAGCTTTCTTT
-	-	TRBV19	TRBJ1-5	CASRGVQGNQPQHF	TGTGCCAGTAGGGGGGTACAGGGAAATCAGCCCCAGCATTTT
TRBD2	-	TRBV9	TRBJ2-3	CASSQGLARTDTQYF	TGTGCCAGCAGCCAGGGACTAGCCCGCACAGATACGCAGTATTTT
TRBD2	-	TRBV29-1	TRBJ2-1	CSVVAGGGSNEQFF	TGCAGCGTGGTAGCGGGGGGGGGCTCCAATGAGCAGTTCTTC
TRBD1	-	TRBV5-1	TRBJ1-1	CASSTLGTGGTEAFF	TGCGCCAGCAGCACCCTAGGGACAGGGGGCACTGAAGCTTTCTTT